Listed below are T cell receptor beta chains from one sample, sequenced in a study of shared clonotypes between healthy human individuals. Here immunoSEQ multiplex PCR was the method, and the copy in TCRdb shows in-frame clones only, minus some. This sample has about 480,000 clones; more than 65% occur once, and the top ten carry roughly 13%. Source material: PBMCs. These receptors all stem from a woman aged 35 to 49 in good health. Some clones in this sample may be carry-over from other donors' samples. Each CDR3 is given with its conserved first and last residue. The D gene is left open where the match is weak. Only some rows state a clone size, as once, few, many or a class for expanded clones.

cdr3_length: 14; j_call: TRBJ1-1; clone_size: few; d_call: .; v_call: TRBV15; cdr3_nt: TGTGCCACCAGCAGAGATCTTAGTAGCACTGAAGCTTTCTTT; cdr3_aa: CATSRDLSSTEAFF
cdr3_length: 14; j_call: TRBJ2-1; clone_size: .; d_call: .; v_call: TRBV19; cdr3_nt: TGTGCCAGTAGTATCGTGAGCTCCTACAATGAGCAGTTCTTC; cdr3_aa: CASSIVSSYNEQFF
cdr3_length: 15; j_call: TRBJ2-1; clone_size: .; d_call: .; v_call: TRBV10-2; cdr3_nt: TGCGCCAGCAGCCCCGGGGGCAGCACAATCAGTGAGCAGTTCTTC; cdr3_aa: CASSPGGSTISEQFF
cdr3_length: 12; j_call: TRBJ2-5; clone_size: .; d_call: TRBD1; v_call: TRBV29-1; cdr3_nt: TGCAGCGTAGTTAAGGGGGCGGAGACCCAGTACTTC; cdr3_aa: CSVVKGAETQYF
cdr3_length: 17; j_call: TRBJ1-4; clone_size: .; d_call: .; v_call: TRBV5-1; cdr3_nt: TGCGCCAGCAGCTTGGCGGGGAGGGGTGCAGCTAATGAAAAACTGTTTTTT; cdr3_aa: CASSLAGRGAANEKLFF
cdr3_length: 14; j_call: TRBJ2-1; clone_size: .; d_call: TRBD2; v_call: TRBV7-2; cdr3_nt: TGTGCCAGCAGCCCGGGACTAGCTAACAATGAGCAGTTCTTC; cdr3_aa: CASSPGLANNEQFF
cdr3_length: 15; j_call: TRBJ2-7; clone_size: .; d_call: TRBD2; v_call: TRBV2; cdr3_nt: TGTGCCAGCAGCGACTCTAGCGGGAGGGCCTACGAGCAGTACTTC; cdr3_aa: CASSDSSGRAYEQYF
cdr3_length: 13; j_call: TRBJ2-7; clone_size: once; d_call: TRBD1; v_call: TRBV5-1; cdr3_nt: TGCGCCAGCAGCCAACAGGGGGGTTACGAGCAGTACTTC; cdr3_aa: CASSQQGGYEQYF
cdr3_length: 15; j_call: TRBJ1-5; clone_size: .; d_call: .; v_call: TRBV10-2; cdr3_nt: TGCGCCAGCAGTGACAGGGGATATAGCAATCAGCCCCAGCATTTT; cdr3_aa: CASSDRGYSNQPQHF
cdr3_length: 13; j_call: TRBJ1-2; clone_size: .; d_call: .; v_call: TRBV9; cdr3_nt: TGTGCCAGCAGCGTAAGACCGAACTATGGCTACACCTTC; cdr3_aa: CASSVRPNYGYTF
cdr3_length: 14; j_call: TRBJ2-7; clone_size: .; d_call: .; v_call: TRBV28; cdr3_nt: TGTGCCAGCAGTTCCCCGCCAGAAACCTACGAGCAGTACTTC; cdr3_aa: CASSSPPETYEQYF
cdr3_length: 14; j_call: TRBJ1-6; clone_size: .; d_call: .; v_call: TRBV19; cdr3_nt: TGTGCCAGCTCGGTGGGTTCCTATAATTCACCCCTCCACTTT; cdr3_aa: CASSVGSYNSPLHF
cdr3_length: 16; j_call: TRBJ2-1; clone_size: .; d_call: .; v_call: TRBV21-1; cdr3_nt: TGTGCCAGCAGCAAACCCCAGCGGGAGAGGGACAATGAGCAGTTCTTC; cdr3_aa: CASSKPQRERDNEQFF
cdr3_length: 19; j_call: TRBJ1-2; clone_size: .; d_call: TRBD1; v_call: TRBV5-8; cdr3_nt: TGTGCCAGCAGCTTCGGGAGGGGTCCGGGACAGGTCTCTAACTATGGCTACACCTTC; cdr3_aa: CASSFGRGPGQVSNYGYTF
cdr3_length: 13; j_call: TRBJ2-3; clone_size: .; d_call: TRBD2; v_call: TRBV30; cdr3_nt: TGTGCCTGGAGAAAGGGAGGGACAGATACGCAGTATTTT; cdr3_aa: CAWRKGGTDTQYF
cdr3_length: 14; j_call: TRBJ1-2; clone_size: .; d_call: TRBD1; v_call: TRBV10-3; cdr3_nt: TGTGCCATCAGTGGGACCGGGACAGACTATGGCTACACCTTC; cdr3_aa: CAISGTGTDYGYTF
cdr3_length: 15; j_call: TRBJ2-2; clone_size: .; d_call: .; v_call: TRBV2; cdr3_nt: TGTGCCAGCAGTGGACAGAGGACGAGCACCGGGGAGCTGTTTTTT; cdr3_aa: CASSGQRTSTGELFF
cdr3_length: 17; j_call: TRBJ2-2; clone_size: .; d_call: TRBD2; v_call: TRBV10-3; cdr3_nt: TGTGCCATCAGTGTGACTAGCGGGCCTCAGGGCACCGGGGAGCTGTTTTTT; cdr3_aa: CAISVTSGPQGTGELFF
cdr3_length: 17; j_call: TRBJ2-1; clone_size: .; d_call: .; v_call: TRBV30; cdr3_nt: TGTGCCTGGAGTTCCCCCTTTTACGGGAGTTTGTCGGATGAGCAGTTCTTC; cdr3_aa: CAWSSPFYGSLSDEQFF
cdr3_length: 15; j_call: TRBJ2-7; clone_size: .; d_call: .; v_call: TRBV4-2; cdr3_nt: TGTGCCAGCAGCCAAGACGTAGCACAAGCCCGCGAGCAGTACTTC; cdr3_aa: CASSQDVAQAREQYF
cdr3_length: 16; j_call: TRBJ2-1; clone_size: .; d_call: TRBD2; v_call: TRBV7-9; cdr3_nt: TGTGCCAGCAGCTTAGAGGGCGGGAGGGCCTACAATGAGCAGTTCTTC; cdr3_aa: CASSLEGGRAYNEQFF
cdr3_length: 14; j_call: TRBJ2-1; clone_size: .; d_call: .; v_call: TRBV11-3; cdr3_nt: TGTGCCAGCAGTTCAAGGAACGGATACAATGAGCAGTTCTTC; cdr3_aa: CASSSRNGYNEQFF
cdr3_length: 17; j_call: TRBJ2-1; clone_size: .; d_call: .; v_call: TRBV7-3; cdr3_nt: TGTGCCAGCAGCGCCCGCCCTCGACTAACTAACTACAATGAGCAGTTCTTC; cdr3_aa: CASSARPRLTNYNEQFF